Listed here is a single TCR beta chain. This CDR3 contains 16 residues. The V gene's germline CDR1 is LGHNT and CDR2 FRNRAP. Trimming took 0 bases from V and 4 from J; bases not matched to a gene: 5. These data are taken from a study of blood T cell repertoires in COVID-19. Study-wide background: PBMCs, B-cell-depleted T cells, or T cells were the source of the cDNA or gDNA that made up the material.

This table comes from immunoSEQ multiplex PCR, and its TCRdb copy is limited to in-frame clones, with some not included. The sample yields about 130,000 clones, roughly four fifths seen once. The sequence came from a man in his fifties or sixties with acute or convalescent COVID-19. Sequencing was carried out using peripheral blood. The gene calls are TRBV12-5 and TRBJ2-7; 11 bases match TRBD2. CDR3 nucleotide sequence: TGTGCTAGTGGTTTGGTACTTGGGACTAGCGGATACGAGCAGTACTTC. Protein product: CASGLVLGTSGYEQYF.